Listed here is a single T cell receptor (beta chain). Its antigen is currently unknown. These data come from a study of cytomegalovirus exposure and HLA in healthy donors. Study results and limitations: TCR beta sequences reportedly predicted most subjects' HLA-A and HLA-B alleles accurately. Reports described diagnosis of cytomegalovirus status by the classifier as highly specific and sensitive.

PCR employed 60 Vbeta and 13 Jbeta primers. Repertoires were generated with immunoSEQ multiplex PCR, while TCRdb's copy carries only in-frame clones and drops some. This sample has 130,000 or so clones; about 80% occur once, and the top ten carry roughly 1.9%. The CDR3 consists of 19 residues. Germline V gene sequence: CDR1 ENHRY, CDR2 SYGVKD. V dropped 6 bases and J dropped 1; count of bases not matched to a gene: 17. The chain is built from TRBV10-3 and TRBJ2-1; 8 bases are a match to TRBD2. The sequenced material came from PBMCs. The sequence derives from a woman aged 40-49 years in good health and CMV-seronegative. The CDR3 sequence: CAIRTSDGRAWGSYNEQFF. CDR3 DNA sequence: TGTGCCATCAGGACCTCTGACGGGAGGGCCTGGGGATCCTACAATGAGCAGTTCTTC.